A selection of T cell receptor beta chains follows, all from one sample in a study of blood T cells in healthy people across ages. TCRdb re-called the 5' RACE reads through MiXCR, storing one row per CDR3 protein. The sample includes 980,000 or so distinct CDR3 sequences, 40% to 60% of them seen just once. The sequenced sample consisted of blood. These receptors originate from a man younger than 45 in good health. The CDR3 runs from the conserved cysteine through the conserved F or W. A D gene is named only where the DNA matches it firmly. Some rows mark clone size as missing; the rest say once, few, many or name a class of expanded clone.

j_gene	d_gene	abundance	v_gene	CDR3nt	CDR3aa
TRBJ2-7	TRBD1	many	TRBV7-9	TGTGCCAGCAGCCAACAAGCCGGGACAGGGGGCGGCGAGCAGTACTTC	CASSQQAGTGGGEQYF
TRBJ2-1	TRBD2	NA	TRBV7-2	TGTGCCAGCAGCTTAGGTCCTAGCGGGGGCGCTGAGCAGTTCTTC	CASSLGPSGGAEQFF
TRBJ1-6	NA	NA	TRBV20-1	TGCAGTGCTAGAAGGAGGGCCAGTTCCTATAATTCACCCCTCCACTTT	CSARRRASSYNSPLHF
TRBJ2-5	NA	NA	TRBV2	TGTACCAGCTACGAGGACAGACAAGAGACCCAGTACTTC	CTSYEDRQETQYF
TRBJ2-1	TRBD2	NA	TRBV24-1	TGTGCCACCAGTGATTCTGGGACTAGCGGGGGGGCCTACAATGAGCAGTTCTTC	CATSDSGTSGGAYNEQFF
TRBJ2-3	NA	NA	TRBV5-1	TGCGCCAGCAGAACTGGATCGCTTCTACTTTCAGATACGCAGTATTTT	CASRTGSLLLSDTQYF
TRBJ1-5	NA	NA	TRBV3-1	TGTGCCAGCAGCCAAGAGTACAGGAATAATCAGCCCCAGCATTTT	CASSQEYRNNQPQHF
TRBJ1-1	NA	few	TRBV7-2	TGTGCCAGCAGCTTAGGACAGCTATTGAACACTGAAGCTTTCTTT	CASSLGQLLNTEAFF
TRBJ2-5	TRBD1	few	TRBV4-1	TGCGCCAGCAGCCAAGGCCTGGGACAGAAATGTCCTTGCCGACAAGAGACCCAGTACTTC	CASSQGLGQKCPCRQETQYF
TRBJ2-7	TRBD2	NA	TRBV29-1	TGCAGCGTTGAAGGCTGGACTAGCCGCGAGCAGTACTTC	CSVEGWTSREQYF